This T cell receptor beta chain was sequenced for a study of blood T cell repertoires in COVID-19. Study at large: Samples representing acute and convalescent COVID-19 were sourced from the United States, Italy and Spain. From T cells, B-cell-depleted T cells, or PBMCs came the material, which was cDNA or gDNA.

The V end was cut by 3 bases, the J end by 7 bases, with 12 bases between. There are 12 residues in the CDR3. The germline V gene encodes CDR1 GTSNPN and CDR2 SVGIG (reference sequence). In the original analysis: Reference gene primers were amplified, and this amplification served to estimate nucleated cell counts. The protocol was immunoSEQ multiplex PCR, while the TCRdb copy is restricted to in-frame clones and leaves out a portion. That table gives V, J and clone size, and the DNA gave D and trimming. Of 130,000 to 150,000 clones listed, 87% were seen once; the top ten hold roughly two fifths. Sequenced: peripheral blood. This clonotype was obtained from a man over 45 who had recovered from COVID-19. This chain joins TRBV30 and TRBJ1-1; possible D gene TRBD1, 6 bases. This CDR3 is CAWRAGAFEAFF. CDR3 in DNA: TGTGCCTGGAGGGCAGGGGCATTTGAAGCTTTCTTT.